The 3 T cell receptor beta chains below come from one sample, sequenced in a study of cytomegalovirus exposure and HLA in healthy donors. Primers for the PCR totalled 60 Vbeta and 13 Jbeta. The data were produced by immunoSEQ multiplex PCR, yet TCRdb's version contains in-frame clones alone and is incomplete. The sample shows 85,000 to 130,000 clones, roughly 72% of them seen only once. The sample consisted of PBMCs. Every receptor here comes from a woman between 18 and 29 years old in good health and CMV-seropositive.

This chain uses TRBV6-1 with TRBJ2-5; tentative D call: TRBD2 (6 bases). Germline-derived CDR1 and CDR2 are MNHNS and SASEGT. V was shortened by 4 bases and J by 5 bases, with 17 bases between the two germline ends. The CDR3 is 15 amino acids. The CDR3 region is CASSALGGGGETQYF. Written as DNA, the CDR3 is TGTGCCAGCAGTGCCCTAGGAGGAGGAGGGGAGACCCAGTACTTC.

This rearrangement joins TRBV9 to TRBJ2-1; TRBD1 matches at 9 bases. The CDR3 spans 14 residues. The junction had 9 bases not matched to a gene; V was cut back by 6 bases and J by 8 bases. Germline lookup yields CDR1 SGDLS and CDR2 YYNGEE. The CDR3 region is CASTRGTGRDEQFF. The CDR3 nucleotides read TGTGCCAGCACTCGGGGGACAGGGAGGGATGAGCAGTTCTTC.

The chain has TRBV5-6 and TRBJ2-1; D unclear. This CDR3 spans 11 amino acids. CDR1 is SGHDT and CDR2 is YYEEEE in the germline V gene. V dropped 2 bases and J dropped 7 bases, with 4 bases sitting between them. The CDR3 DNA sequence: TGTGCCAGCAGCTTAGCGAATGAGCAGTTCTTC. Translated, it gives CASSLANEQFF.